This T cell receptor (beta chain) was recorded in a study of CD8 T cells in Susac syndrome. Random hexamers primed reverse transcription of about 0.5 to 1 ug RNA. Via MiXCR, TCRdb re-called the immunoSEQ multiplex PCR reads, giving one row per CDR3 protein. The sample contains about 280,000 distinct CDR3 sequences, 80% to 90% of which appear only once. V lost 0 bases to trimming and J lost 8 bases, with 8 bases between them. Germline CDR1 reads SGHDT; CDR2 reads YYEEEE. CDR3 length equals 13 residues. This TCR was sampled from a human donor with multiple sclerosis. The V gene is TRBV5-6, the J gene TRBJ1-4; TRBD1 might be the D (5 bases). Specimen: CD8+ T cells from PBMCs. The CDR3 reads CASSLGGREKLFF. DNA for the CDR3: TGTGCCAGCAGCTTGGGGGGACGGGAAAAACTGTTTTTT. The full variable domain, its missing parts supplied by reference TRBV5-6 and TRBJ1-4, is DAGVTQSPTHLIKTRGQQVTLRCSPKSGHDTVSWYQQALGQGPQFIFQYYEEEERQRGNFPDRFSGHQFPNYSSELNVNALLLGDSALYLCASSLGGREKLFFGSGTQLSVL.